This record concerns one T cell receptor beta chain sequence. The CDR3 runs 13 residues. CDR1 and CDR2 (germline): SGHTA, FQGTGA. V was cut by 5 bases and J by 6 bases, with 8 bases left in between. The data belong to a study of blood T cell repertoires in COVID-19. Using immunoSEQ multiplex PCR, the repertoire was profiled, and TCRdb retains in-frame clones only, with some absent. Seen here are around 120,000 clones, around four fifths observed once, and the top ten hold about 6%. The chain uses TRBV7-3 and TRBJ1-6; tentatively, D is TRBD1 (5 bases). The sequence came from a man aged 80 or over with active or convalescent COVID-19. Sequenced material: peripheral blood. Written as DNA, the CDR3 is TGTGCCAGCAGCCCGACAGTTAATTCACCCCTCCACTTT. It translates to CASSPTVNSPLHF.